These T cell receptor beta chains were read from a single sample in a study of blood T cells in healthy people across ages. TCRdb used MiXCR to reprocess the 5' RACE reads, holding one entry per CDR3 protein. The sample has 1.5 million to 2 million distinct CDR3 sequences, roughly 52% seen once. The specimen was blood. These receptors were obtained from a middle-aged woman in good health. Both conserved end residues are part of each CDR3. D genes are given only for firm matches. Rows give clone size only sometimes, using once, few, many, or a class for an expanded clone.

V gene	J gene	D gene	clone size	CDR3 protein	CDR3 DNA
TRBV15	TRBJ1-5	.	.	CATSVSGWRGQPQHF	TGTGCCACCAGCGTAAGCGGGTGGAGAGGGCAGCCCCAGCATTTT
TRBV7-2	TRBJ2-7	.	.	CASSAAAGAYEQYF	TGTGCCAGCAGCGCCGCGGCAGGGGCCTACGAGCAGTACTTC
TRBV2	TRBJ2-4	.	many	CASSEQLAKNIQYF	TGTGCCAGCAGCGAACAGCTAGCCAAAAACATTCAGTACTTC
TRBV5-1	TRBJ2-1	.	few	CASSLNGDNEQFF	TGCGCCAGCAGCTTGAACGGCGACAATGAGCAGTTCTTC
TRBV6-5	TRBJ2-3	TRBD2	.	CASSYLRSLAGGTDTQYF	TGTGCCAGCAGTTATCTCAGGTCGCTGGCGGGGGGCACAGATACGCAGTATTTT
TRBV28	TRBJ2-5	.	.	CASRASAGARETQYF	TGTGCCAGCAGGGCCTCCGCAGGGGCGAGAGAGACCCAGTACTTC
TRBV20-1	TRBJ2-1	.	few	CSATSEGVRYNEQFF	TGCAGTGCAACCTCCGAAGGAGTACGCTACAATGAGCAGTTCTTC
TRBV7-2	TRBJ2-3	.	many	CASSLSGLSTDTQYF	TGTGCCAGCAGTTTATCGGGGTTGAGCACAGATACGCAGTATTTT
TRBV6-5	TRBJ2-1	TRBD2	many	CASRSGGPYNEQFF	TGTGCCAGCAGGAGCGGGGGCCCATACAATGAGCAGTTCTTC
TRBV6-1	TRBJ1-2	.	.	CAAKEGRAGLTNYGYTF	TGTGCCGCAAAGGAGGGACGGGCAGGTCTCACTAACTATGGCTACACCTTC
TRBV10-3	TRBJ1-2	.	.	CAISEQNRVLGGYTF	TGTGCCATCAGTGAACAAAACAGGGTTTTAGGTGGCTACACCTTC
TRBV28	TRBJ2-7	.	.	CASSPFVAGTEQYF	TGTGCCAGCAGCCCCTTTGTTGCGGGGACCGAGCAGTACTTC
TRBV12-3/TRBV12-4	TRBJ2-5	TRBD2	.	CASSPWEGTETQYF	TGTGCCAGCAGTCCCTGGGAGGGGACGGAGACCCAGTACTTC
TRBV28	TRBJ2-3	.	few	CASSLGIPGTDTQYF	TGTGCCAGCAGTTTGGGCATTCCCGGCACAGATACGCAGTATTTT
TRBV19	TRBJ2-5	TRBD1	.	CASSKRDSQETQYF	TGTGCCAGTAGTAAACGGGACAGCCAAGAGACCCAGTACTTC
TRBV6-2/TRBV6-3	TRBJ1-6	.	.	CASTGYYNSPLHF	TGTGCCAGCACAGGGTACTATAATTCACCCCTCCACTTT
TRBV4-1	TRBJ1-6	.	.	CASSQDGNRDNSPLHF	TGCGCCAGCAGCCAAGACGGGAACAGGGATAATTCACCCCTCCACTTT
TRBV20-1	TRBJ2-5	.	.	CSAKVEGSETQYF	TGCAGTGCTAAGGTCGAGGGGTCGGAGACCCAGTACTTC
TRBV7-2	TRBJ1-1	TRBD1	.	CASSEEGDRAGTEAFF	TGTGCCAGCAGCGAAGAGGGGGACAGGGCCGGCACTGAAGCTTTCTTT
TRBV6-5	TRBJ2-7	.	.	CASSSLGQPEAYEQYF	TGTGCCAGCAGTTCCCTCGGTCAGCCAGAAGCCTACGAGCAGTACTTC
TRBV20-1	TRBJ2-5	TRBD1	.	CSAPPGQGAGSEQYF	TGCAGTGCTCCCCCGGGACAGGGGGCTGGAAGTGAGCAGTACTTC
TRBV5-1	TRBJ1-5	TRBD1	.	CASSPADRASNQPQHF	TGCGCCAGCAGCCCAGCTGACAGGGCCAGCAATCAGCCCCAGCATTTT
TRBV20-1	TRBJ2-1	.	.	CSARNDRSNEQFF	TGCAGTGCCAGAAACGACAGATCCAATGAGCAGTTCTTC
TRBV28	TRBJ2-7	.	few	CASSLRQDLPYEQYF	TGTGCCAGCAGTTTACGACAGGATCTTCCCTACGAGCAGTACTTC
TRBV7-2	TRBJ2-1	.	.	CASSGTGRGEQFF	TGTGCCAGCAGCGGAACAGGTAGGGGTGAGCAGTTCTTC
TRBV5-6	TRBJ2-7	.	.	CASSEGLDYEQYF	TGTGCCAGCAGCGAGGGACTTGACTACGAGCAGTACTTC
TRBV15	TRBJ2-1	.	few	CATSTYHEQFF	TGTGCCACCAGCACCTACCACGAGCAGTTCTTC
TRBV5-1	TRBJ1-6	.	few	CASSLLDRNSPLHF	TGCGCCAGCAGCTTGCTGGACAGAAATTCACCCCTCCACTTT
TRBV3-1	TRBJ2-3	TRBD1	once	CASRTGTGGITDTQYF	TGTGCCAGCAGGACAGGGACAGGGGGAATCACAGATACGCAGTATTTT
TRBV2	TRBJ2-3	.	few	CASSEWYRTDTQYF	TGTGCCAGCAGTGAATGGTACCGCACAGATACGCAGTATTTT
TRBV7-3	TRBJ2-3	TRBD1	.	CASSRTGGRTDTQYF	TGTGCCAGCAGCCGAACAGGGGGCCGCACAGATACGCAGTATTTT
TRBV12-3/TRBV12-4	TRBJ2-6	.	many	CASSLGSGAGANVLTF	TGTGCCAGCAGTCTGGGATCGGGGGCTGGGGCCAACGTCCTGACTTTC
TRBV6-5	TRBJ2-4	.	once	CASSYSLRGGLTKNIQYF	TGTGCCAGCAGTTACTCGCTCCGAGGGGGATTAACCAAAAACATTCAGTACTTC
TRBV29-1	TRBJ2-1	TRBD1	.	CSVDRGETQFF	TGCAGCGTAGACAGGGGTGAGACCCAGTTCTTC
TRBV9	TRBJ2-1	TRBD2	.	CASSVDSGGLNEQFF	TGTGCCAGCAGCGTTGATAGCGGGGGCCTCAATGAGCAGTTCTTC
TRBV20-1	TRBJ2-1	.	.	CSATPPGSYNEQFF	TGCAGTGCGACACCACCGGGTTCCTACAATGAGCAGTTCTTC
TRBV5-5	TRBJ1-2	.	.	CASSSRGSGNYGHTF	TGTGCCAGCAGCTCCAGGGGATCTGGGAACTATGGCCACACCTTC
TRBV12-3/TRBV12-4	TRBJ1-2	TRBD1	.	CASSKTGVNYGYTF	TGTGCCAGCAGCAAGACAGGGGTTAACTATGGCTACACCTTC
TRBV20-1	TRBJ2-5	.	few	CSAGGVRAQETQYF	TGCAGTGCCGGAGGGGTCAGGGCCCAAGAGACCCAGTACTTC
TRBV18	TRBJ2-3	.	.	CASSPPTSPYTDTQYF	TGTGCCAGCTCACCCCCGACTAGTCCCTACACAGATACGCAGTATTTT
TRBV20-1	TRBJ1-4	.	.	CSGKLAGLGKLFF	TGCAGTGGCAAGCTGGCAGGGTTAGGAAAACTGTTTTTT
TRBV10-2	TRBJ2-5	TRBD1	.	CASSARTGTETQYF	TGCGCCAGCAGTGCGAGGACAGGGACCGAGACCCAGTACTTC
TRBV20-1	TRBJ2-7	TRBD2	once	CSARDSGESGGSREQYF	TGCAGTGCTAGAGATTCAGGGGAAAGCGGGGGGTCCCGCGAGCAGTACTTC